Listed below are T cell receptor beta chains from one sample, sequenced in a study of control samples from healthy donors and cancer patients. Clones were sequenced by immunoSEQ multiplex PCR, and TCRdb holds only the in-frame ones, with some missing. Of 100,000 to 150,000 clones in the sample, roughly 87% were seen once. Sequencing was carried out using blood. These receptors were collected from a man aged 18 to 29 in good health. CDR3s include the opening cysteine and the closing phenylalanine or tryptophan. Each record gives: clone size, D gene, V gene, J gene, CDR3 protein, CDR3 DNA. A D gene is named only where the DNA matches it firmly. Some rows mark clone size as missing; the rest say once, few, many or name a class of expanded clone.

>.|.|TRBV10-3|TRBJ1-4
CAIAREVEKLFF
TGTGCCATCGCCAGGGAAGTTGAAAAACTGTTTTTT
>.|.|TRBV4-3|TRBJ2-1
CASSQAGTWDEQFF
TGCGCCAGCAGCCAAGCGGGGACTTGGGATGAGCAGTTCTTC
>.|.|TRBV19|TRBJ2-3
CASTIALSTDTQYF
TGTGCCAGTACTATAGCCCTAAGCACAGATACGCAGTATTTT
>.|TRBD1|TRBV7-9|TRBJ1-4
CASSFGQGAEKLFF
TGTGCCAGCAGCTTTGGACAGGGGGCTGAAAAACTGTTTTTT
>.|.|TRBV24-1|TRBJ1-4
CATSEGFTNEKLFF
TGTGCCACCAGTGAAGGGTTCACTAATGAAAAACTGTTTTTT
>.|TRBD2|TRBV4-1|TRBJ2-3
CASRQLAGGTDTQYF
TGCGCCAGCAGGCAACTAGCGGGAGGTACAGATACGCAGTATTTT
>.|.|TRBV2|TRBJ1-1
CASPVNTEAFF
TGTGCCAGTCCAGTGAACACTGAAGCTTTCTTT
>.|.|TRBV10-3|TRBJ1-1
CATTSGIGIEAFF
TGTGCCACCACCTCAGGGATCGGTATTGAAGCTTTCTTT
>.|.|TRBV27|TRBJ1-5
CASRLHQGSSNQPQHF
TGTGCCAGCAGACTACACCAGGGATCGAGCAATCAGCCCCAGCATTTT
>.|TRBD1|TRBV13|TRBJ1-2
CASSLPGQDYGYTF
TGTGCCAGCAGCTTACCGGGACAGGACTATGGCTACACCTTC
>.|.|TRBV28|TRBJ2-1
CASSGAWRGNEQFF
TGTGCCAGCAGTGGGGCCTGGAGGGGCAATGAGCAGTTCTTC
>.|.|TRBV13|TRBJ1-1
CASWSGTEAFF
TGTGCCAGCTGGAGTGGCACTGAAGCTTTCTTT
>.|TRBD2|TRBV7-2|TRBJ2-6
CASSSGGSSGANVLTF
TGTGCCAGCAGCTCCGGGGGGAGCTCTGGGGCCAACGTCCTGACTTTC
>.|TRBD2|TRBV7-9|TRBJ2-1
CASSLAASGPTNEQFF
TGTGCCAGCAGCTTAGCGGCTAGCGGGCCGACCAATGAGCAGTTCTTC
>few|TRBD2|TRBV7-9|TRBJ2-2
CASSPRLAANTGELFF
TGTGCCAGCAGCCCCCGACTAGCCGCGAACACCGGGGAGCTGTTTTTT
>.|TRBD2|TRBV7-2|TRBJ2-4
CASSPPGLGLDIQYF
TGTGCCAGCAGCCCACCCGGACTAGGGTTGGACATTCAGTACTTC